This T cell receptor (beta chain) was captured by sequencing in a study of cytomegalovirus exposure and HLA in healthy donors (dated by TCRdb to the late 2010s). For context, the study as a whole: The 650 to 750 repertoires of the first cohort and the 120 validation repertoires were produced on the same platform, according to a later analysis. The study was designed to test whether signatures of past pathogen exposure could be identified by cataloging public T cell receptors. Along with the approximately 700-subject first cohort, a separate validation cohort of some 130 different subjects was used. To predict cytomegalovirus infection status, the study brought together high-throughput TCR immunosequencing, statistical association of individual TCRs with disease status, and machine learning. Results and caveats for the whole study, not just this receptor: In the study, approximately 160 TCR beta chains were listed as associated with cytomegalovirus. A few of the identified cytomegalovirus-associated TCR beta chains were confirmed in vitro to be specific for cytomegalovirus antigens. Most TCR sequences were observed very rarely across donors, whereas some public TCRs were present in many individuals. The authors suggested that the approach could potentially be generalized to other disease states and immunological phenotypes. All 120 or so repertoires were used to score co-occurrence in the validation cohort in a later analysis, because that analysis had no HLA typing for the cohort. Subsequent analysis determined that TCRs grouped into clusters in the first cohort also showed a tendency toward co-occurrence across the 130 or so validation repertoires, and roughly 95% of cluster scores exceeded 0. In both the original and validation cohorts, the classifier was reported to diagnose cytomegalovirus status with high specificity and sensitivity.

The donors were included in the validation cohort of approximately 130 subjects, a group kept apart from the roughly 670-subject first cohort. Libraries came from the immunoSEQ multiplex PCR assay. The source study handled its data this way. A statistical classification framework was developed to diagnose cytomegalovirus status using the catalog of TCR beta chain sequences. TCRdb mirrors the immuneACCESS table, restricted to in-frame sequences. Some clones are absent from its copies; in checked studies, under half trace to an unresolved V gene, and the reason for the others is unknown. The V and J calls and clone size come from that table; D and trimming were worked out from the DNA. Counted in this sample were some 150,000 clones; less than 90% of them appeared once. The ten largest make up over 3% of the sample. In the case of this clone: The antigen it recognizes is unknown. No base qualities exist here, and no much larger clone lies one base off it.

Sequencing was done on a sample of PBMCs. This TCR was recovered from a woman younger than 30 in good health and CMV-seropositive.

The DNA sequence is TGTGCCAGCAGCCCAAGGGCGGGAGTGATCACAGATACGCAGTATTTT. Translated, it reads CASSPRAGVITDTQYF. The rearrangement combines TRBV7-9 with TRBJ2-3, and 7 bases in between align with TRBD2. Trimming accounts for 5 bases at V and 2 bases at J, while the number of junction bases matched to no gene is 10. Including cysteine and phenylalanine, the CDR3 has 16 amino acids. Only CDR3 DNA remains: 48 bases, in frame from the first base. CDR1 and CDR2, looked up from the germline V gene (reference sequence), are SEHNR and FQNEAQ.